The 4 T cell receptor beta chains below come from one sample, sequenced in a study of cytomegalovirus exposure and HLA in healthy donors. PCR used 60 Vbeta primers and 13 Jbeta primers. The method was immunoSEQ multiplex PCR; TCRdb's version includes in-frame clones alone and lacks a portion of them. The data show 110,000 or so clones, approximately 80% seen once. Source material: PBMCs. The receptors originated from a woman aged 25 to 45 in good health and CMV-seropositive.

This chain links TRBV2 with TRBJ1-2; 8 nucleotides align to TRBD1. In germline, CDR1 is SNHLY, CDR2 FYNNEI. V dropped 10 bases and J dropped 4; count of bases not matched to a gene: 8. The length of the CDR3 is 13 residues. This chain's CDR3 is CATTGGESYGYTF. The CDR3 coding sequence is TGTGCCACCACAGGGGGTGAATCCTATGGCTACACCTTC.

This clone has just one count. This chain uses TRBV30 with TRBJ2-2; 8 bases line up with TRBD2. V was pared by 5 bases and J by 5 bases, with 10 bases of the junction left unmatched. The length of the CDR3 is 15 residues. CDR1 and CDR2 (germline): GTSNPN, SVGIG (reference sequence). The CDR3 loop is CAWAQKERETGELFF. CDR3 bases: TGTGCCTGGGCCCAAAAGGAGCGGGAGACCGGGGAGCTGTTTTTT.

CDR3 DNA: TGTGCCAGCAGCCAGACATCGAAAGAGCAGTTCTTC. Its translation: CASSQTSKEQFF. The V gene is TRBV4-2, the J gene TRBJ2-1; no firm D call. V gave up 3 bases and J gave up 10 bases, with 10 bases separating them. The CDR3 consists of 12 residues. The germline gives CDR1 LGHNA, CDR2 YNFKEQ.

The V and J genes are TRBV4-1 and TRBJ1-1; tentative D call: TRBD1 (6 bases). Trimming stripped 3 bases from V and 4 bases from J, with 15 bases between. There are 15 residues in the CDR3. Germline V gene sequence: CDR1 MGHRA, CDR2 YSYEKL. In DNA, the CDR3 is TGCGCCAGCAGCCACCGAAGGGGGGAGGGCACTGAAGCTTTCTTT. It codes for CASSHRRGEGTEAFF.